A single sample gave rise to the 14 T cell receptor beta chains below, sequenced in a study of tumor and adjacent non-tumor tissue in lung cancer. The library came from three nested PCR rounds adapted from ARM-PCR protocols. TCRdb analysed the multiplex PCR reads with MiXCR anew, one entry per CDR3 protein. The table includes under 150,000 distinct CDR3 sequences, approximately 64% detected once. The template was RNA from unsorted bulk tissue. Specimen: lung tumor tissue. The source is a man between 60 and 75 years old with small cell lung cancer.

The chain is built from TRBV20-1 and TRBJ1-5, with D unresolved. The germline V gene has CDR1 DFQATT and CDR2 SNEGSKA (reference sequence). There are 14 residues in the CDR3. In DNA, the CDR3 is TGCAGCGCCAAAACGCCAGAGGTGGATCAGCCCCAGCATTTT. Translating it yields CSAKTPEVDQPQHF.

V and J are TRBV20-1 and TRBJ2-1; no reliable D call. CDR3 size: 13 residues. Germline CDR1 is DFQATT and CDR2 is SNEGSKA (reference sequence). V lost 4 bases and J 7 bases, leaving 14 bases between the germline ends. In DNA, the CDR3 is TGCAGTGCTACCAGACTGGTCGGAAATGAGCAGTTCTTC. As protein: CSATRLVGNEQFF.

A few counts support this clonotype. The CDR3: CASSLDGGITGNTIYF. The CDR3 coding sequence is TGTGCCAGCAGTTTAGACGGGGGAATCACTGGAAACACCATATATTTT. This rearrangement joins TRBV12-3 or TRBV12-4 to TRBJ1-3; a weak D match, TRBD1 (5 bases). This CDR3 has 16 amino acids. The V end was cut by 1 base, the J end by 2 bases, with 12 bases between.

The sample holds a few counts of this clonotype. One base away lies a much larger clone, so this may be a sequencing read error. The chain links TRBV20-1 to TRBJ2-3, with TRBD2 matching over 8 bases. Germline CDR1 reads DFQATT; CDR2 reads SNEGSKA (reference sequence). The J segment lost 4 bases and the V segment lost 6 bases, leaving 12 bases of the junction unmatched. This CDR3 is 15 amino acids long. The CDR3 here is CSALGSSGSADTQYF. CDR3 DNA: TGCAGTGCCCTAGGGTCCAGCGGGAGCGCAGATACGCAGTATTTT.

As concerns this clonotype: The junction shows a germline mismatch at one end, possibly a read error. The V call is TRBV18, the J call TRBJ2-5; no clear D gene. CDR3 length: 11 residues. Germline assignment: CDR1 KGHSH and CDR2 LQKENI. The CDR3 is CVSLPSETQYF. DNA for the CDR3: TGTGTCAGCTTACCGTCAGAGACCCAGTACTTC.

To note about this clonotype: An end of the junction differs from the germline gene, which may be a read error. CDR3 amino acids: CNARPGQQNIEAFF. The CDR3 DNA follows: TGCAATGCTAGGCCGGGACAGCAGAACATTGAAGCTTTCTTC. The rearrangement joins TRBV20-1 to TRBJ1-1; 7 bases fit TRBD1. This CDR3 contains 14 residues. Germline lookup yields CDR1 DFQATT and CDR2 SNEGSKA (reference sequence).

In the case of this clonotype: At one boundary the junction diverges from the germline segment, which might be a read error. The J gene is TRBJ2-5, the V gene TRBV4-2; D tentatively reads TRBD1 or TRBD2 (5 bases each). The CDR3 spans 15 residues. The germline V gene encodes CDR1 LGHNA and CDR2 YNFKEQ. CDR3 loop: CVSSQEFGRGASQYF. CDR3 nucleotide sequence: TGTGTCAGCAGCCAAGAATTCGGGCGAGGGGCCTCTCAGTACTTC.

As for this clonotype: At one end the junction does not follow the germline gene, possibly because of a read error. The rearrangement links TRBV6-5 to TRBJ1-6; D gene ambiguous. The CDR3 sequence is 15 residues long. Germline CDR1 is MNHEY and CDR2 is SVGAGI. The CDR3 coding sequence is TGTGCCAGCACTTACTCGGTTATGGGGTTTTCACCCCTCCACTTT. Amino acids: CASTYSVMGFSPLHF.

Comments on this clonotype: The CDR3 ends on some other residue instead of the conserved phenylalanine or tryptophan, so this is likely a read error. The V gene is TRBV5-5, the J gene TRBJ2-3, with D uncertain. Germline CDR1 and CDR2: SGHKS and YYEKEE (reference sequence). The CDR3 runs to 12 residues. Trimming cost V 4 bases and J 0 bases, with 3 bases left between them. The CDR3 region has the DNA TGTGCCAGCAGCGAGAGCACAGATACGCAGTATTAT. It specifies CASSESTDTQYY.

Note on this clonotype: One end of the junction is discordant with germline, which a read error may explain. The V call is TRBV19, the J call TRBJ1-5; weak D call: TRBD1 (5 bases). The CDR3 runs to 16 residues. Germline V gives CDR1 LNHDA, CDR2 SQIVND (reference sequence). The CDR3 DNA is TGTGCCAGTAGTGTAGAGGGCGGGGACAGCAATCAGCCCCAGCATTTT. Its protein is CASSVEGGDSNQPQHF.

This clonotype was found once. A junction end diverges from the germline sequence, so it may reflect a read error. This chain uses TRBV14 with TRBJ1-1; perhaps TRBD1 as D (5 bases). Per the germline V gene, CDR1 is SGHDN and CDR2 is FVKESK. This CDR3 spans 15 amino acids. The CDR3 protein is CASSQDTGENTEALF. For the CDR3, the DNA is TGTGCCAGCAGCCAAGACACAGGAGAGAACACTGAAGCTTTATTT.

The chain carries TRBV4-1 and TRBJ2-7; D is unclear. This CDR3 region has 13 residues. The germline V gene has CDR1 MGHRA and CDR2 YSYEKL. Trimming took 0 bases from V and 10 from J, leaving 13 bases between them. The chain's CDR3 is CASSQDTGLHQYV. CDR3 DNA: TGCGCCAGCAGCCAAGATACTGGGTTGCATCAGTACGTC.

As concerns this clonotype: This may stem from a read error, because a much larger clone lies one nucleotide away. This CDR3 reads CSAPTREAQYF. CDR3 sequence (DNA): TGCAGTGCCCCGACACGGGAGGCCCAGTACTTC. V gene TRBV20-1 combines with J gene TRBJ2-5; 7 bases are a match to TRBD2. The CDR3 extends over 11 amino acids. J gave up 9 bases and V 6 bases, and 7 bases lay outside the gene matches. Looked up from germline, CDR1 is DFQATT and CDR2 is SNEGSKA (reference sequence).

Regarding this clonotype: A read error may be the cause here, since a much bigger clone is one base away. CDR3 protein: CGTSQSYEQYV. The CDR3 DNA reads as TGTGGCACCTCACAATCCTACGAGCAGTACGTC. J is TRBJ2-7 and V is TRBV6-2 or TRBV6-3; D is unresolved. Germline CDR1 MNHEY, CDR2 SVGEGT. The CDR3 is 11 amino acids.